One and the same sample provided the 2 T cell receptor beta chains below, sequenced in a study of blood T cell repertoires in COVID-19. TCRdb's table, derived via immunoSEQ multiplex PCR, lists solely in-frame clones and lacks some. The table records 150,000 to 200,000 clones, around 77% of them present only once. The sample comprised peripheral blood. These receptors were obtained from a man between 65 and 85 years old with acute or convalescent COVID-19.

The V and J genes are TRBV3-1 (or the pseudogene TRBV3-2) and TRBJ1-1; maybe TRBD1 (6 bases). Germline CDR1 is LGHDT and CDR2 is YNNKEL (reference sequence). This CDR3 is built from 16 residues. The ends were cut back, 1 base at V and 4 bases at J, with 16 bases in the middle. In DNA form, the CDR3 reads TGTGCCAGCAGCCAAGGGGCAGGGGCGGGGGCCACTGAAGCTTTCTTT. It specifies CASSQGAGAGATEAFF.

The chain combines TRBV12-5 with TRBJ2-5, with TRBD1 matching over 7 bases. This CDR3 comprises 14 residues. Germline values: CDR1 LGHNT, CDR2 FRNRAP. V gave up 5 bases and J gave up 1 base; unmatched junction bases: 4. CDR3 sequence (DNA): TGTGCTAGTGGTCCTAGACAGGGCCAAGAGACCCAGTACTTC. Amino acid sequence: CASGPRQGQETQYF. The full variable domain, its missing parts supplied by reference TRBV12-5 and TRBJ2-5, is DARVTQTPRHKVTEMGQEVTMRCQPILGHNTVFWYRQTMMQGLELLAYFRNRAPLDDSGMPKDRFSAEMPDATLATLKIQPSEPRDSAVYFCASGPRQGQETQYFGPGTRLLVL.